The 26 T cell receptor beta chains presented below share a single source sample, sequenced in a study of shared clonotypes between healthy human individuals. This table comes from immunoSEQ multiplex PCR, and its TCRdb copy is limited to in-frame clones, with some not included. This sample has fewer than 1.6 million clones, with approximately 98.5% found just once. The sequencing sample was made of naive CD4+ T cells sorted from blood. The subset here: CD45RA+ positively selected. All receptors come from a man aged 30 to 39 in good health.

A single count supports this clone. This chain links TRBV29-1 with TRBJ1-2; no clear D. V was shortened by 7 bases and J by 3 bases, with 9 bases between the two germline ends. Per the germline V gene, CDR1 is SQVTM and CDR2 is ANQGSEA. The CDR3 contains 11 residues. The DNA for the CDR3 is TGCAGCGCTAGTCTGGACTATGGCTACACCTTC. This translates into CSASLDYGYTF. The entire variable domain, with the rest obtained from reference TRBV29-1 and TRBJ1-2, is as follows: SAVISQKPSRDICQRGTSLTIQCQVDSQVTMMFWYRQQPGQSLTLIATANQGSEATYESGFVIDKFPISRPNLTFSTLTVSNMSPEDSSIYLCSASLDYGYTFGSGTRLTVV.

The V gene is TRBV15, the J gene TRBJ2-1, with D tentatively TRBD1 or TRBD2 (6 bases each). Looked up from germline, CDR1 is LNHNV and CDR2 is YYDKDF (reference sequence). The CDR3 totals 18 residues. Trimming left V 3 bases short and J 4 bases short, with 22 bases between. Here the CDR3 reads CATSSPPGRGTSYNEQFF. For the CDR3, the DNA is TGTGCCACCAGCAGTCCCCCCGGGAGAGGGACATCGTACAATGAGCAGTTCTTC.

This chain connects TRBV10-3 to TRBJ2-3; D ambiguous. Looked up from germline, CDR1 is ENHRY and CDR2 is SYGVKD. The CDR3 sequence is 12 residues long. The V and J ends lost 2 bases and 4 bases respectively, with 4 bases between them. DNA for the CDR3: TGTGCCATCAGTGAGATTGCAGATACGCAGTATTTT. Protein: CAISEIADTQYF.

This sequence joins TRBV6-6 and TRBJ2-7; TRBD2 matches 10 bases. CDR3 length equals 15 residues. Germline lookup yields CDR1 MNHNY and CDR2 SVGAGI (reference sequence). The V and J ends lost 5 bases and 2 bases, in that order; junction bases with no gene match: 6. The CDR3 is CASSDLAGGPYEQYF. As DNA, the CDR3 is TGTGCCAGCAGTGATTTAGCGGGAGGACCCTACGAGCAGTACTTC.

The rearrangement joins TRBV30 to TRBJ2-3; the D gene is possibly TRBD2 (6 bases). Germline V gives CDR1 GTSNPN, CDR2 SVGIG (reference sequence). This CDR3 is 16 amino acids long. V was cut by 2 bases and J by 1 base, with 16 bases left in between. The CDR3 is CAWSSGVEWGTDTQYF. Here the CDR3 DNA reads TGTGCCTGGAGTTCGGGAGTCGAATGGGGCACAGATACGCAGTATTTT. Supplemented by reference TRBV30 and TRBJ2-3, the full variable domain reads SQTIHQWPATLVQPVGSPLSLECTVEGTSNPNLYWYRQAAGRGLQLLFYSVGIGQISSEVPQNLSASRPQDRQFILSSKKLLLSDSGFYLCAWSSGVEWGTDTQYFGPGTRLTVL.

The chain combines TRBV7-6 with TRBJ2-1, with 10 bases matching TRBD2. This CDR3 comprises 19 residues. The germline V gene encodes CDR1 SGHVS and CDR2 FNYEAQ. The J segment lost 2 bases and the V segment lost 1 base, leaving 11 bases of the junction unmatched. CDR3 DNA: TGTGCCAGCAGCTTAGTAGTTAGCGGGAGGATTACCCCCTACAATGAGCAGTTCTTC. This translates into CASSLVVSGRITPYNEQFF. The full variable domain, with the rest looked up from reference TRBV7-6 and TRBJ2-1, is GAGVSQSPRYKVTKRGQDVALRCDPISGHVSLYWYRQALGQGPEFLTYFNYEAQQDKSGLPNDRFSAERPEGSISTLTIQRTEQRDSAMYRCASSLVVSGRITPYNEQFFGPGTRLTVL.

The chain uses TRBV27 and TRBJ1-5; 9 positions agree with TRBD1. V was pared by 3 bases and J by 4 bases, with 1 base of the junction left unmatched. This CDR3 contains 14 residues. Per germline, CDR1 MNHEY and CDR2 SMNVEV (reference sequence). The CDR3 protein is CASSLDRGNQPQHF. The CDR3 region has the DNA TGTGCCAGCAGTTTGGACAGGGGAAATCAGCCCCAGCATTTT.

The chain recombines TRBV19 with TRBJ1-5; 7 nucleotides align to TRBD1. The trim removed 4 bases at V and 7 bases at J, leaving 10 bases unmatched. The CDR3 totals 15 residues. From germline, CDR1 is LNHDA and CDR2 SQIVND (reference sequence). The CDR3 here is CASSRSTGMGQPQHF. The CDR3 coding sequence is TGTGCCAGTAGTAGGTCGACAGGGATGGGCCAGCCCCAGCATTTT.

The chain couples TRBV13 to TRBJ2-7, with no clear D. The CDR3 is 14 residues long. Trimming shortened V by 5 bases and J by 2 bases, and 13 bases separated the two germline ends. Germline loops: CDR1 PRHDT, CDR2 FYEKMQ (reference sequence). The CDR3, as DNA: TGTGCCAGCAGCCCCTTGGGTCCTGCCTACGAGCAGTACTTC. This encodes CASSPLGPAYEQYF.

Regarding this clone: The sample has other DNA sequences that encode this CDR3 too. The J gene is TRBJ2-3, the V gene TRBV7-3; no definite D call. Germline-derived CDR1 and CDR2 are SGHTA and FQGTGA. The V and J ends lost 3 bases and 3 bases respectively, with 4 bases between them. CDR3 length equals 12 residues. CDR3 region: CASSFSTDTQYF. In DNA form, the CDR3 reads TGTGCCAGCAGCTTCTCTACAGATACGCAGTATTTT.

This chain connects TRBV2 to TRBJ2-5; 8 bases line up with TRBD1. The CDR3 spans 15 residues. Germline values: CDR1 SNHLY, CDR2 FYNNEI. The ends lost 4 bases at V and 5 bases at J; junction bases unmatched: 9. The CDR3 DNA follows: TGTGCCAGCAGTGGGAATTCAGGGGGCGGGGAGACCCAGTACTTC. Protein sequence: CASSGNSGGGETQYF.

The CDR3 reads CAISESAGTTDTQYF. In DNA, the CDR3 is TGTGCCATCAGTGAGTCGGCGGGAACCACAGATACGCAGTATTTT. The rearrangement uses TRBV10-3 and TRBJ2-3, with a possible D match to TRBD2 (6 bases). The CDR3 contains 15 residues. Trimming stripped 0 bases from V and 2 bases from J, with 9 bases between. Germline-derived CDR1 and CDR2 are ENHRY and SYGVKD.

The chain recombines TRBV5-6 with TRBJ2-3, with TRBD2 matching 13 bases. CDR1 SGHDT and CDR2 YYEEEE come from the germline V gene. The trim removed 4 bases at V and 4 bases at J, leaving 6 bases unmatched. This CDR3 region has 16 residues. The CDR3: CASSVRTSGSADTQYF. The CDR3 DNA follows: TGTGCCAGCAGCGTACGGACTAGCGGGAGTGCAGATACGCAGTATTTT.

The J gene is TRBJ2-7, the V gene TRBV18; 7 positions match TRBD2. This CDR3 comprises 15 residues. Germline CDR1 KGHSH, CDR2 LQKENI. The V and J ends lost 3 bases and 7 bases, in that order; junction bases with no gene match: 12. The CDR3 is CASSPLGLAVEEQYF. CDR3 nucleotides: TGTGCCAGCTCACCTCTAGGGCTAGCGGTGGAGGAGCAGTACTTC.

The chain carries TRBV7-9 and TRBJ2-1; 10 bases line up with TRBD2. Germline-derived CDR1 and CDR2 are SEHNR and FQNEAQ (reference sequence). V shed 5 bases, J shed 4 bases, and the junction held 5 bases outside the gene matches. This CDR3 comprises 15 residues. CDR3 protein: CASSQGLAWYNEQFF. In nucleotides, the CDR3 is TGTGCCAGCAGCCAGGGACTAGCGTGGTACAATGAGCAGTTCTTC.

This clone was detected once. CDR3 coding DNA: TGTGCCAGCAGCTTAGACCCCATGGGGGAGCAGTACTTC. Its protein is CASSLDPMGEQYF. The chain carries TRBV7-2 and TRBJ2-7; D call uncertain. Germline loops: CDR1 SGHTA, CDR2 FQGNSA. V was pared by 1 base and J by 7 bases, with 11 bases between. CDR3 length equals 13 residues.

To note about this clone: A junction end diverges from the germline sequence, so it may reflect a read error. J is TRBJ1-2 and V is TRBV7-6; TRBD1 might be the D (6 bases). This CDR3 contains 13 residues. From germline, CDR1 is SGHVS and CDR2 FNYEAQ. CDR3 nucleotide sequence: TGTGCCAGCAGCTTAACGAACCGACAGGAACTCGCCTTC. Translated, it gives CASSLTNRQELAF. Full variable domain (missing parts from reference TRBV7-6 and TRBJ1-2): GAGVSQSPRYKVTKRGQDVALRCDPISGHVSLYWYRQALGQGPEFLTYFNYEAQQDKSGLPNDRFSAERPEGSISTLTIQRTEQRDSAMYRCASSLTNRQELAFGSGTRLTVV.

This chain uses TRBV18 with TRBJ2-2; D gene unclear. Germline V gene sequence: CDR1 KGHSH, CDR2 LQKENI. The CDR3 runs to 15 residues. Trimming cost V 3 bases and J 7 bases, with 15 bases left between them. As DNA, the CDR3 is TGTGCCAGCTCACCCTCTGTCCTGGGTGGCGGGGAGCTGTTTTTT. It specifies CASSPSVLGGGELFF.

V and J are TRBV12-5 and TRBJ2-1, with no clear D. The CDR3 length is 13 residues. Germline-derived CDR1 and CDR2 are LGHNT and FRNRAP. V lost 5 bases and J lost 9, with 14 bases in between. Here the CDR3 reads CASGPRSSTEQFF. The CDR3 DNA reads TGTGCTAGTGGTCCCAGGTCGTCCACTGAGCAGTTCTTC.

The J gene is TRBJ1-1, the V gene TRBV19; TRBD1 might be the D (6 bases). Germline V gives CDR1 LNHDA, CDR2 SQIVND (reference sequence). Trimming stripped 10 bases from V and 3 bases from J, with 15 bases between. The CDR3 extends over 13 amino acids. CDR3 amino acids: CATLTGRDTEAFF. DNA for the CDR3: TGTGCCACTCTGACAGGTCGGGACACTGAAGCTTTCTTT.

This clone was recorded only once. Other DNA sequences in the sample encode the same CDR3. The chain employs TRBV18 and TRBJ2-7, with 8 bases that match TRBD1. This CDR3 has 13 residues. V shed 6 bases, J shed 3 bases, and the junction held 4 bases outside the gene matches. The germline V gene has CDR1 KGHSH and CDR2 LQKENI. The CDR3 DNA reads TGTGCCAGCTCTGACGGACAGGGCTACGAGCAGTACTTC. Its translation: CASSDGQGYEQYF.

The CDR3 spells CASSRLSSGVSYEQYF. The CDR3 region has the DNA TGTGCCAGCAGCCGACTCTCTAGCGGGGTCTCCTACGAGCAGTACTTC. The chain links TRBV27 to TRBJ2-7; TRBD2 agrees at 9 bases. This CDR3 contains 16 residues. Germline V gene lookup returns CDR1 MNHEY and CDR2 SMNVEV (reference sequence). J gave up 0 bases and V 6 bases, and 9 bases lay outside the gene matches.

This clone showed up just once. J is TRBJ2-2 and V is TRBV2; D is ambiguous. This CDR3 spans 16 amino acids. Germline V gene lookup returns CDR1 SNHLY and CDR2 FYNNEI. V was cut by 0 bases and J by 6 bases, with 14 bases left in between. As DNA, the CDR3 is TGTGCCAGCAGTGAAGCCCCCCCTACAATCGCCGGGGAGCTGTTTTTT. Protein product: CASSEAPPTIAGELFF.

As DNA, the CDR3 is TGTGCCAGCAGCTATAGTGGCTCCTACAATGAGCAGTTCTTC. This codes for CASSYSGSYNEQFF. V usage is TRBV9 and J usage is TRBJ2-1, with D unresolved. The CDR3 has 14 residues. Deletions cut 4 bases from V and 0 bases from J, with 8 bases between. The germline gives CDR1 SGDLS, CDR2 YYNGEE.

The rearrangement joins TRBV29-1 to TRBJ2-7; a possible D gene is TRBD2 (7 bases). Germline values: CDR1 SQVTM, CDR2 ANQGSEA. Deletions cut 7 bases from V and 5 bases from J, with 21 bases between. The CDR3 covers 14 residues. Written as DNA, the CDR3 is TGCAGCGGCGGGGGAGGGGGGGACCCGCACGAGCAGTACTTC. Its protein product is CSGGGGGDPHEQYF.

The rearrangement uses TRBV7-9 and TRBJ1-5; D uncertain. The V gene's germline CDR1 is SEHNR and CDR2 FQNEAQ (reference sequence). V lost 1 base and J lost 1, with 8 bases in between. The CDR3 is 15 amino acids. CDR3 sequence (DNA): TGTGCCAGCAGCTTAGGGACCATGAGCAATCAGCCCCAGCATTTT. Its protein product is CASSLGTMSNQPQHF.